The 2 T cell receptor beta chains given below trace back to one sample, sequenced in a study of regulatory T cells in long-lasting Graves disease. Time point: newly diagnosed GD, antithyroid drugs for less than 3 months. Making the TCR library involved RNA that had been extracted from PBMCs. Arm-PCR of CDR3 regions with iRepertoire HTBI primers generated TCR beta libraries. TCRdb redid the calling of the multiplex PCR reads with MiXCR, one entry per CDR3 protein. The sample lists 580,000 or so distinct CDR3 sequences; about 16% were seen once. The data also belong to a second study, concerning T cells in Graves' hyperthyroidism and ophthalmopathy.

The sequencing used peripheral blood mononuclear cells (PBMCs), collected at new diagnosis, from a patient treated with antithyroid drugs. These receptors all come from a man aged 18 to 29 with Graves disease.

The genes are TRBV4-1 and TRBJ2-7, with 8 bases fitting TRBD2. The CDR3 is 15 residues long. Germline V gene sequence: CDR1 MGHRA, CDR2 YSYEKL. The V segment lost 4 bases and the J segment 4 bases; nucleotides outside the gene matches: 9. CDR3 amino acids: CASSLAGTSLYEQYF. CDR3 nucleotide sequence: TGCGCCAGCAGCCTCGCCGGGACTAGTCTATACGAGCAGTACTTC.

This clonotype showed up just a few times. V is TRBV24-1 and J is TRBJ2-3; 11 bases match TRBD2. The CDR3 sequence is 17 residues long. The V gene's germline CDR1 is KGHDR and CDR2 SFDVKD. J lost 3 bases, V lost 2 bases, and 6 bases had no gene match. This CDR3 reads CATSDSPRLAGTDTQYF. CDR3 bases: TGTGCCACCAGTGATTCACCCCGACTAGCGGGAACAGATACGCAGTATTTT.